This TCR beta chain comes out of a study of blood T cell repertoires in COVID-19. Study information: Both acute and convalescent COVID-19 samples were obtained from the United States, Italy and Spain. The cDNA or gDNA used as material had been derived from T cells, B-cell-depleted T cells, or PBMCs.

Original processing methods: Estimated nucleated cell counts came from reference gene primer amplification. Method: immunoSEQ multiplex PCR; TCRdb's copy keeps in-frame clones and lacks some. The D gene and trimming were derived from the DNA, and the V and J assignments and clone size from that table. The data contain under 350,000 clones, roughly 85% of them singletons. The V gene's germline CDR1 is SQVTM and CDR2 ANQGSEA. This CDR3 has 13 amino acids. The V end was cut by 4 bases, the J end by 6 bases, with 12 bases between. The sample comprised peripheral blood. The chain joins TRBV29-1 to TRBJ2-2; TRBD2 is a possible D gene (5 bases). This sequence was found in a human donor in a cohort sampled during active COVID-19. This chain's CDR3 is CSVVGVAPGELFF. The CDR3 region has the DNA TGCAGCGTTGTAGGAGTAGCGCCCGGGGAGCTGTTTTTT.